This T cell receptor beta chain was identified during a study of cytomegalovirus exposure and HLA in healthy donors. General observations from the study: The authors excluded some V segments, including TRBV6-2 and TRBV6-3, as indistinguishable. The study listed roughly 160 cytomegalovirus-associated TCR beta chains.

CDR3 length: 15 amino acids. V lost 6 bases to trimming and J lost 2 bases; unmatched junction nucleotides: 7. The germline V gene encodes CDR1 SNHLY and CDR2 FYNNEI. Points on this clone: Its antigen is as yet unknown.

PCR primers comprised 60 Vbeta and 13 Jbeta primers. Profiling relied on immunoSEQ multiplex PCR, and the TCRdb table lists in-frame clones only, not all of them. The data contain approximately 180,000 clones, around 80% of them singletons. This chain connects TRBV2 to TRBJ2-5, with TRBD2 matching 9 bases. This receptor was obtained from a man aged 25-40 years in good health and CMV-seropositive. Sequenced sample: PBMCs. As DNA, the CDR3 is TGTGCCAGCAGCGGCGGGACTAGCAGACAAGAGACCCAGTACTTC. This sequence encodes CASSGGTSRQETQYF.